This record concerns one TCR beta chain sequence. In the original workflow: Nucleated cell counts were estimated from reference gene primer amplification. The protocol was immunoSEQ multiplex PCR, while the TCRdb copy is restricted to in-frame clones and leaves out a portion. The V and J calls and the clone size are those of that table, but D and trimming were determined from the DNA. The data hold roughly 80,000 clones, with approximately 76% observed a single time. This specimen belongs to a study of blood T cell repertoires in COVID-19. Study background: PBMCs, B-cell-depleted T cells, or T cells were the source of the cDNA or gDNA that made up the material.

The CDR3 is made up of 14 amino acids. Germline loops: CDR1 SGHRS, CDR2 YFSETQ. The J segment lost 4 bases and the V segment lost 1 base, leaving 3 bases of the junction unmatched. The V call is TRBV5-1, the J call TRBJ1-2; 8 nucleotides line up with TRBD1. What was sequenced was peripheral blood. This clonotype was sampled from a man aged 65 to 79 with active or convalescent COVID-19. CDR3 sequence reads: CASSLPGQGYGYTF. The DNA for the CDR3 is TGCGCCAGCAGCTTGCCCGGACAGGGCTATGGCTACACCTTC.